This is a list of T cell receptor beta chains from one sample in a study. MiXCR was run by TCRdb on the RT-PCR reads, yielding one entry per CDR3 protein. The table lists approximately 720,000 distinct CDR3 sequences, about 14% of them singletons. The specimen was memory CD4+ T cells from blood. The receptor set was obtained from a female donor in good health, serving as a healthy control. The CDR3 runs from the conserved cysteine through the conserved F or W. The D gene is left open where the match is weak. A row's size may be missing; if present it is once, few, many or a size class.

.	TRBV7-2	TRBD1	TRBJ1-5	CASSRSTGQRNQPQHF	TGTGCCAGCAGCCGAAGCACGGGACAGCGCAATCAGCCCCAGCATTTT
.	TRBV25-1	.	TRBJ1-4	CASSESRPFNEKLFF	TGTGCCAGCAGTGAATCCCGACCCTTTAATGAAAAACTGTTTTTT
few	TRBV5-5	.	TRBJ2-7	CASSLVTAYEQYF	TGTGCCAGCAGCTTGGTTACCGCTTACGAGCAGTACTTC
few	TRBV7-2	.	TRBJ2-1	CASRKNRDFSYNEQFF	TGTGCCAGCAGAAAGAACCGGGACTTCTCCTACAATGAGCAGTTCTTC
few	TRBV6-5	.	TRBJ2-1	CASRQGRSRQFF	TGTGCCAGCAGGCAAGGCCGAAGTAGGCAGTTCTTC
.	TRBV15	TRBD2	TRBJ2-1	CATSRPTSGRYNEQFF	TGTGCCACCAGCAGACCCACTAGCGGGCGATACAATGAGCAGTTCTTC
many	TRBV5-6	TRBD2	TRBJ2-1	CASSLPGTSGTGEQFF	TGTGCCAGCAGCCTCCCCGGGACTAGCGGGACAGGTGAGCAGTTCTTC
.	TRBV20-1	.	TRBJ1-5	CSASRDTATNQPQHF	TGCAGTGCTAGCCGGGACACGGCTACCAATCAGCCCCAGCATTTT
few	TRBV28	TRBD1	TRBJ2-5	CASSGPGRSGGETQYF	TGTGCCAGCAGCGGACCGGGTCGGTCAGGGGGAGAGACCCAGTACTTC
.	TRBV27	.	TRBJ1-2	CASREGDYGYTF	TGTGCCAGCCGGGAGGGGGACTATGGCTACACCTTC
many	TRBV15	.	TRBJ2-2	CATSRDRVVGTELFF	TGTGCCACCAGCAGAGATCGGGTAGTCGGGACAGAGCTGTTTTTT
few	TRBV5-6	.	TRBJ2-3	CASSWVLDTQYF	TGTGCCAGCAGCTGGGTCTTGGATACGCAGTATTTT
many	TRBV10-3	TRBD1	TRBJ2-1	CAISGQGSSYNEQFF	TGTGCCATCAGTGGACAGGGAAGCTCCTACAATGAGCAGTTCTTC
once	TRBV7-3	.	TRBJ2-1	CDSSPTKGEIEQFF	TGTGACAGCAGCCCGACGAAGGGGGAAATTGAGCAGTTCTTC